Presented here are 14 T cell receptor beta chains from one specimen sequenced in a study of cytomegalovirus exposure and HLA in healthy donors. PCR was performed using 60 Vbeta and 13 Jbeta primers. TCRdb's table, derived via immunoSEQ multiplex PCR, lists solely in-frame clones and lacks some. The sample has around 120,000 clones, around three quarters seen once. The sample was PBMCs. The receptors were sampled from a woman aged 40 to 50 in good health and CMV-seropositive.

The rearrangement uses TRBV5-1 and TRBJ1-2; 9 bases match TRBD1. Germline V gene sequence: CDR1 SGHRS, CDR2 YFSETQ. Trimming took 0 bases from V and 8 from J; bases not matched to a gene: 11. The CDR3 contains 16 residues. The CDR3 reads CASSLDGQGTRGGYTF. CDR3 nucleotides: TGCGCCAGCAGCTTGGACGGACAGGGGACGCGGGGGGGCTACACCTTC.

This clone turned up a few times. The CDR3 coding sequence is TGTGCCAGCAGTGAAGCCAGGACTAGCCCCAATGAGCAGTTCTTC. Amino acid sequence: CASSEARTSPNEQFF. This chain uses TRBV2 with TRBJ2-1; TRBD2 aligns across 8 bases. CDR3 length equals 15 residues. The J segment lost 6 bases and the V segment lost 0 bases, leaving 4 bases of the junction unmatched. Per germline, CDR1 SNHLY and CDR2 FYNNEI.

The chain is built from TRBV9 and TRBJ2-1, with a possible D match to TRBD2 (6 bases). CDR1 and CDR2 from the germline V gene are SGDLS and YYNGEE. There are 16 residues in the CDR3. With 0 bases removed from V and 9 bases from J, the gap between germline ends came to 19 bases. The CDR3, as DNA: TGTGCCAGCAGCGTAGATAGTAGCGGCCTCACGGGTGAGCAGTTCTTC. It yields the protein CASSVDSSGLTGEQFF.

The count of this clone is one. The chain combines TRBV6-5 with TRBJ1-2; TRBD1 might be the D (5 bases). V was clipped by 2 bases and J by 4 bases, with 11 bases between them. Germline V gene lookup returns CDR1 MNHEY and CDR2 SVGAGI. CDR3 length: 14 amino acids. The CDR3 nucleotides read TGTGCCAGCAGTTACGGAGGGGCGACCTATGGCTACACCTTC. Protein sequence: CASSYGGATYGYTF.

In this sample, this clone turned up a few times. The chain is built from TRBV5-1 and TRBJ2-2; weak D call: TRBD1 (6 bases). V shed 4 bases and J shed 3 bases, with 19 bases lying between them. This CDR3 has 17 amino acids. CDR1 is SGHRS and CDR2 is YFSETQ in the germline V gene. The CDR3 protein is CASSQIYRDPDTGELFF. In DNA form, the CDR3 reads TGCGCCAGCAGCCAAATATACAGGGATCCGGACACCGGGGAGCTGTTTTTT.

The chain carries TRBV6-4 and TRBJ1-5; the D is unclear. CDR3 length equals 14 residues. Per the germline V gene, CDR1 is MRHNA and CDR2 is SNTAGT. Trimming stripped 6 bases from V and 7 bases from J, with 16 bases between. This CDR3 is CASREYRGGQPQHF. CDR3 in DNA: TGTGCCAGCAGGGAATATCGGGGTGGGCAGCCCCAGCATTTT.

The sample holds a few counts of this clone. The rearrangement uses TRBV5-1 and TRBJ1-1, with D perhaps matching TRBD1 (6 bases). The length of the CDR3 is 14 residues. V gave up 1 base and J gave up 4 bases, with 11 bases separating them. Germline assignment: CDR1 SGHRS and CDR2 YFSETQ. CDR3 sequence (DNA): TGCGCCAGCAGCTTGTCTGGGGGCGGCACTGAAGCTTTCTTT. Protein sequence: CASSLSGGGTEAFF.

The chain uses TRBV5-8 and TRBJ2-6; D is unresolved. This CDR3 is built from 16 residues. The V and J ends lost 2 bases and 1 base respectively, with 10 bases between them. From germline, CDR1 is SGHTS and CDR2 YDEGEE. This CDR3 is CASSFGVFSGANVLTF. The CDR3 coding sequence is TGTGCCAGCAGCTTCGGAGTCTTTTCTGGGGCCAACGTCCTGACTTTC.

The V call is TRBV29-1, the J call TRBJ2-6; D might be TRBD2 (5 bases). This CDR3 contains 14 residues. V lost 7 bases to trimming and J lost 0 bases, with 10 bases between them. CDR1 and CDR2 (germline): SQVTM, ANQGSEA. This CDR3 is CSARTVSGANVLTF. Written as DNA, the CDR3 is TGCAGCGCTAGGACTGTCTCTGGGGCCAACGTCCTGACTTTC. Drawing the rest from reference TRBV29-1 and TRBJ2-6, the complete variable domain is SAVISQKPSRDICQRGTSLTIQCQVDSQVTMMFWYRQQPGQSLTLIATANQGSEATYESGFVIDKFPISRPNLTFSTLTVSNMSPEDSSIYLCSARTVSGANVLTFGAGSRLTVL.

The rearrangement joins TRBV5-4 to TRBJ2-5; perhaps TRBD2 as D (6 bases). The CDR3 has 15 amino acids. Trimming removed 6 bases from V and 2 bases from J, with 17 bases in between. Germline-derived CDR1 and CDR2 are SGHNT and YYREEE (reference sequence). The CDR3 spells CASTRVAGPQETQYF. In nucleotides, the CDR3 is TGTGCCAGCACCCGTGTCGCGGGACCGCAAGAGACCCAGTACTTC. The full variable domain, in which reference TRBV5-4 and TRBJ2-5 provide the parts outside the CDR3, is ETGVTQSPTHLIKTRGQQVTLRCSSQSGHNTVSWYQQALGQGPQFIFQYYREEENGRGNFPPRFSGLQFPNYSSELNVNALELDDSALYLCASTRVAGPQETQYFGPGTRLLVL.

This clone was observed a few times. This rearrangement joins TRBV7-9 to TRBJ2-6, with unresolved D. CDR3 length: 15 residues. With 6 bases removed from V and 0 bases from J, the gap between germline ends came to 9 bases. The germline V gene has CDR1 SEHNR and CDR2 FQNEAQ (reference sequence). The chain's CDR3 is CASSATVSGANVLTF. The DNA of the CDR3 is TGTGCCAGCAGTGCTACAGTCTCTGGGGCCAACGTCCTGACTTTC. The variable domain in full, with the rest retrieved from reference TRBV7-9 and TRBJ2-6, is DTGVSQNPRHKITKRGQNVTFRCDPISEHNRLYWYRQTLGQGPEFLTYFQNEAQLEKSRLLSDRFSAERPKGSFSTLEIQRTEQGDSAMYLCASSATVSGANVLTFGAGSRLTVL.

The CDR3 spells CASSALRDWNTEAFF. CDR3 coding DNA: TGTGCCAGCAGCGCACTCCGGGACTGGAACACTGAAGCTTTCTTT. The genes are TRBV6-5 and TRBJ1-1; TRBD1 might be the D (5 bases). Germline lookup yields CDR1 MNHEY and CDR2 SVGAGI. The V gene lost 6 bases and the J gene lost 1 base, with 15 bases spanning the gap. The CDR3 runs to 15 residues.

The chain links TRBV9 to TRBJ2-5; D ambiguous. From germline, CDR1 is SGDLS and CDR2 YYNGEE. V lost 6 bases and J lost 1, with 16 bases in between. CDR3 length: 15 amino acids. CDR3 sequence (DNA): TGTGCCAGCAATATGGGCCAGTCGAGCCAAGAGACCCAGTACTTC. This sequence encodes CASNMGQSSQETQYF.

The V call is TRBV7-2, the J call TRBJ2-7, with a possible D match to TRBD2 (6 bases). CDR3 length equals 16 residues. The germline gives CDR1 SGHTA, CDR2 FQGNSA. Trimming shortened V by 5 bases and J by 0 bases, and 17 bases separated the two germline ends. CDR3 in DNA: TGTGCCAGCAGCCCTAGCCCAATGGACTACTCCTACGAGCAGTACTTC. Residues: CASSPSPMDYSYEQYF.